This TCR beta chain was sequenced during a study of T cells after yellow fever vaccination. Study-wide results and limits: Most primary-vaccination clones reappeared after the booster (about 95% CD4, 75% to 90% CD8). Abundant clonotypes from the bulk population could get into FACS-sorted repertoires as contaminants. The study found a weaker secondary response that peaked faster, day 5 versus 15.

For this clonotype: Its antigen is as yet unknown.

Germline V lookup: CDR1 SGHDT, CDR2 YYEEEE. This CDR3 is 15 amino acids long. The ends were cut back, 0 bases at V and 3 bases at J, with 10 bases in the middle. As TCR cDNA was made by 5'RACE template switching, a universal primer site and UMIs were added. One entry per CDR3 protein, called by TCRdb with MiXCR from the 5' RACE reads. The table shows fewer than 500,000 distinct CDR3 sequences, with 18% occurring only once. The source material was PBMCs, sampled before the yellow fever booster vaccination. The chain employs TRBV5-6 and TRBJ1-5; D unresolved. The receptor's source is a man younger than 30 who received the YFV17D yellow fever vaccine. CDR3: CASSLAGVLNQPQHF. For the CDR3, the DNA is TGTGCCAGCAGCTTGGCCGGGGTTCTCAATCAGCCCCAGCATTTT.